The rows below give T cell receptor beta chains drawn from one sample of a study of response to subunit inactivated influenza vaccine. TCRdb ran MiXCR on the RT-PCR reads and lists one entry per CDR3 protein. The sample records 500,000 to 550,000 distinct CDR3 sequences, about 8% being singletons. Sequenced here: PBMCs from blood, sampled about 24 months after vaccination. Receptors originate from a man aged 45 to 75 who received an inactivated influenza vaccine. Both conserved end residues are part of each CDR3. Each record gives: V gene, D gene, J gene, clone size, CDR3 DNA, CDR3 protein. The D gene is left open where the match is weak. A row's size may be missing; if present it is once, few, many or a size class.

TRBV7-8,NA,TRBJ1-1,many,TGTGCCAGCAGCCGCCGGGGGGAGTACACTGAAGCTTTCTTT,CASSRRGEYTEAFF
TRBV27,TRBD2,TRBJ2-2,few,TGTGCCAGCAGTTTAAGTGCGTTTCTAGCGGGGGCCCCGAGTTATACCGGGGAGCTGTTTTTT,CASSLSAFLAGAPSYTGELFF
TRBV30,NA,TRBJ2-5,NA,TGTGCCTGGAGTGTACGTGTGACAGTCTACCAAGAGACCCAGTACTTC,CAWSVRVTVYQETQYF
TRBV7-9,NA,TRBJ2-7,NA,TGTGCCAGCAGCAGACAGATTGGCGGCAACACAGTCTTC,CASSRQIGGNTVF
TRBV6-6,NA,TRBJ1-1,many,TGTGCCAGCAGTTACGTTAGTAACACTGAAGCTTTCTTT,CASSYVSNTEAFF
TRBV21-1,NA,TRBJ2-7,NA,TGTGCCAGCAGCAAAGACCCGGACGAGCAGTACTTC,CASSKDPDEQYF
TRBV20-1,NA,TRBJ1-6,many,TGCAGTGCTACCAATAATTCACCCCTCCACTTT,CSATNNSPLHF
TRBV25-1,TRBD1,TRBJ1-2,NA,TGTGCCAGCTCCCGGACAGGGGAGGTAGGCGGCTACACCTTC,CASSRTGEVGGYTF
TRBV20-1,TRBD2,TRBJ2-1,NA,TGCAGTGCTAGAGATATAGCGGGAGTGAATGAGCAGTTCTTC,CSARDIAGVNEQFF
TRBV5-6,TRBD2,TRBJ2-7,NA,TGTGCCAGCAGCACAGGGACTAGCGGGGCCATCTCCTACGAGCAGTACTTC,CASSTGTSGAISYEQYF
TRBV24-1,NA,TRBJ2-1,many,TGTGCCACCAGTGGATGGTCCGATCACAATGAGCAGTTCTTC,CATSGWSDHNEQFF
TRBV3-1,NA,TRBJ1-5,NA,TGTGCCAGCAGCCAAGGCGGCTTCGTTAGCAATCAGCCCCAGCATTTT,CASSQGGFVSNQPQHF
TRBV9,TRBD1,TRBJ2-7,few,TGTGCCAGCAGCGTAGAGGGGACAGGAGACTACGAGCAGTACTTC,CASSVEGTGDYEQYF
TRBV29-1,NA,TRBJ1-5,NA,TGCAGCTTCAGACACCTTAGCAATCAGCCCCAGCATTTT,CSFRHLSNQPQHF
TRBV2,NA,TRBJ2-1,few,TGTGCCAGCAGTGCTCTGAACCTCAATGAGCAGTTCTTC,CASSALNLNEQFF